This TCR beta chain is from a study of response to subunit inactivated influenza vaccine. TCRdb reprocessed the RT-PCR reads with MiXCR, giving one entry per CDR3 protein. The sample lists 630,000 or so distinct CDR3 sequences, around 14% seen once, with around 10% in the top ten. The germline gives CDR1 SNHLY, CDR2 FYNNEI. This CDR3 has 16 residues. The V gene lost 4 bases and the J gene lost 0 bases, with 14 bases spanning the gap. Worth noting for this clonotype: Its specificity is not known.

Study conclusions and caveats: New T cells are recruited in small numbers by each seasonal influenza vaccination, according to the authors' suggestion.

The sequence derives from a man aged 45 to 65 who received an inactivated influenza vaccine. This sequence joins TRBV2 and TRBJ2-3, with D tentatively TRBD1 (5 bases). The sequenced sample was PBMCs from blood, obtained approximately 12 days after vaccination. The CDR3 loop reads CASSGDLTASTDTQYF. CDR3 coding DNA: TGTGCCAGCAGTGGAGACTTGACAGCCAGCACAGATACGCAGTATTTT.